Listed below are T cell receptor beta chains from one sample, sequenced in a study of T-cell reconstitution after alpha-beta-depleted transplantation in children. TCRdb passed the PCR reads through MiXCR, listing each CDR3 protein once. The sample includes about 170,000 distinct CDR3 sequences, around 10% of them seen just once. The source was PBMCs, collected before TCRalphabeta/CD19-depleted stem cell transplant. These receptors originate from a boy younger than 10 with acute myeloid leukemia, due to receive a stem cell transplant. The CDR3 runs from the conserved cysteine through the conserved F or W. The D gene is left open where the match is weak. Size is omitted from some rows. Given values are once, few, many or a class for expanded clones.

>TRBV3-1|.|TRBJ1-1|14|many
CASSRQQGNTEAFF
TGTGCCAGCAGCCGACAACAGGGTAACACTGAAGCTTTCTTT
>TRBV5-1|TRBD1|TRBJ1-2|13|many
CASSGTGGDGYTF
TGCGCCAGCAGCGGGACAGGGGGCGACGGCTACACCTTC
>TRBV5-1|.|TRBJ2-3|15|many
CASSLDAASTDTQYF
TGCGCCAGCAGCTTGGACGCCGCTAGCACAGATACGCAGTATTTT
>TRBV28|.|TRBJ2-3|15|medium-sized
CASSPPTGLTDTQYF
TGTGCCAGCAGTCCCCCGACAGGACTCACAGATACGCAGTATTTT
>TRBV13|.|TRBJ2-7|13|.
CASSFEEALEQYF
TGTGCCAGCAGCTTCGAGGAGGCCCTCGAGCAGTACTTC
>TRBV3-1|.|TRBJ1-4|16|many
CASSQGTGGINEKLFF
TGTGCCAGCAGCCAAGGAACGGGGGGGATTAATGAAAAACTGTTTTTT
>TRBV20-1|.|TRBJ2-7|13|many
CSARTAVSYEQYF
TGCAGTGCTAGAACGGCTGTCTCCTACGAGCAGTACTTC
>TRBV12-3/TRBV12-4|.|TRBJ2-1|13|many
CASSLYSYNEQFF
TGTGCCAGCAGTTTATACTCCTACAATGAGCAGTTCTTC
>TRBV29-1|.|TRBJ1-2|13|many
CSVEDRQVGGYTF
TGCAGCGTTGAAGATCGACAGGTGGGGGGCTACACCTTC
>TRBV29-1|.|TRBJ2-3|11|many
CSVAGKDTQYF
TGCAGCGTTGCGGGGAAAGATACGCAGTATTTT
>TRBV20-1|.|TRBJ1-1|15|many
CSASPPYKQRTEAFF
TGCAGTGCTAGCCCTCCTTACAAACAGAGGACTGAAGCTTTCTTT
>TRBV20-1|.|TRBJ2-3|15|many
CSAREAEPPTDTQYF
TGCAGTGCTAGAGAGGCGGAGCCCCCCACAGATACGCAGTATTTT